Listed here are 16 T cell receptor beta chains from one sample, sequenced in a study of T cells in Graves' hyperthyroidism and ophthalmopathy. From RNA transcripts, TCR beta CDR3 regions were amplified. A set of HTBI primers served as the primers for a first-round RT-PCR of the TCR CDR3. MiXCR, applied by TCRdb to the multiplex PCR reads, yields one record per CDR3 protein. This sample carries 530,000 or so distinct CDR3 sequences, 17% of them seen once, and the ten largest clones take approximately 15%. Sequenced: blood. Receptor source: a woman aged 18-29 years with Graves' ophthalmopathy.

This clonotype was picked up many times. The gene calls are TRBV28 and TRBJ1-1; TRBD1 aligns across 10 bases. Per the germline V gene, CDR1 is MDHEN and CDR2 is SYDVKM. The CDR3 contains 14 residues. V shed 6 bases and J 3 bases; nucleotides not matched to a gene: 4. In DNA, the CDR3 is TGTGCCAGCAGACCGGGACAGGGGCACACTGAAGCTTTCTTT. This codes for CASRPGQGHTEAFF. The full variable domain, completed using reference TRBV28 and TRBJ1-1, is DVKVTQSSRYLVKRTGEKVFLECVQDMDHENMFWYRQDPGLGLRLIYFSYDVKMKEKGDIPEGYSVSREKKERFSLILESASTNQTSMYLCASRPGQGHTEAFFGQGTRLTVV.

There are a few counts of this clonotype. This rearrangement joins TRBV4-1 to TRBJ1-1, with D perhaps TRBD1 (5 bases). The V gene's germline CDR1 is MGHRA and CDR2 YSYEKL. This CDR3 is built from 13 residues. The V end lost 0 bases, the J end lost 4 bases, and 6 bases lay between the germline ends. CDR3 loop: CASSQEGPTEAFF. CDR3 DNA sequence: TGCGCCAGCAGCCAAGAGGGACCCACTGAAGCTTTCTTT.

This rearrangement joins TRBV29-1 to TRBJ2-7, with D perhaps matching TRBD2 (6 bases). V lost 4 bases to trimming and J lost 3 bases, with 10 bases between them. The CDR3 covers 12 residues. Germline lookup yields CDR1 SQVTM and CDR2 ANQGSEA. The chain's CDR3 is CSVGLGGYEQYF. In nucleotides, the CDR3 is TGCAGCGTTGGGCTGGGGGGCTACGAGCAGTACTTC.

The V gene is TRBV11-2, the J gene TRBJ2-2; D could derive from TRBD1 or TRBD2 (5 bases each). Trimming took off 6 bases at V and 3 bases at J, with 17 bases between the two ends. The CDR3 is made up of 16 amino acids. The germline gives CDR1 SGHAT, CDR2 FQNNGV. The CDR3 DNA is TGTGCCAGCAGGGCTCCGGGACGGAAATACACCGGGGAGCTGTTTTTT. This codes for CASRAPGRKYTGELFF.

The table lists this clonotype with many counts. The chain carries TRBV11-2 and TRBJ1-2; 7 nucleotides line up with TRBD1. Germline values: CDR1 SGHAT, CDR2 FQNNGV. The CDR3 length is 13 residues. After removal of 5 bases from V and 3 bases from J, the junction contained 3 bases not matched to a gene. The CDR3 DNA follows: TGTGCCAGCAGCACAGGGACAGACTATGGCTACACCTTC. Protein: CASSTGTDYGYTF.

This chain links TRBV7-9 with TRBJ1-1; D is possibly TRBD1 (5 bases). Germline CDR1 SEHNR, CDR2 FQNEAQ (reference sequence). The V end lost 4 bases, the J end lost 1 base, and 10 bases lay between the germline ends. The CDR3 contains 14 residues. DNA for the CDR3: TGTGCCAGCAGCTCCAGGGTCACGAACACTGAAGCTTTCTTT. This codes for CASSSRVTNTEAFF. The entire variable domain, with the rest obtained from reference TRBV7-9 and TRBJ1-1, is as follows: DTGVSQNPRHKITKRGQNVTFRCDPISEHNRLYWYRQTLGQGPEFLTYFQNEAQLEKSRLLSDRFSAERPKGSFSTLEIQRTEQGDSAMYLCASSSRVTNTEAFFGQGTRLTVV.

This clonotype was observed a few times. The genes are TRBV11-2 and TRBJ2-3, with 13 bases that match TRBD2. From germline, CDR1 is SGHAT and CDR2 FQNNGV. The length of the CDR3 is 19 residues. With V trimmed by 5 bases and J by 5 bases, 16 bases remained unmatched. CDR3: CASSPLGGGLAGAKDTQYF. The CDR3 DNA is TGTGCCAGCAGCCCCCTCGGGGGTGGACTAGCGGGAGCAAAAGATACGCAGTATTTT.

This clonotype was seen ten or more times. The V and J genes are TRBV20-1 and TRBJ1-4; no clear D gene. Per the germline V gene, CDR1 is DFQATT and CDR2 is SNEGSKA (reference sequence). The V gene lost 5 bases and the J gene lost 2 bases, with 15 bases spanning the gap. The CDR3 spans 15 residues. Here the CDR3 reads CSAPYGGRTNEKLFF. The CDR3 coding sequence is TGCAGTGCTCCCTATGGTGGGAGGACTAATGAAAAACTGTTTTTT.

The rearrangement links TRBV7-2 to TRBJ1-6, with D possibly TRBD1 on 5 matching bases. Trimming shortened V by 5 bases and J by 7 bases, and 18 bases separated the two germline ends. CDR1 and CDR2 from the germline V gene are SGHTA and FQGNSA. The CDR3 runs 16 residues. Here the CDR3 reads CASSPSRTFANSPLHF. CDR3 sequence (DNA): TGTGCCAGCAGCCCGTCGAGGACATTTGCCAATTCACCCCTCCACTTT. Supplemented by reference TRBV7-2 and TRBJ1-6, the full variable domain reads GAGVSQSPSNKVTEKGKDVELRCDPISGHTALYWYRQSLGQGLEFLIYFQGNSAPDKSGLPSDRFSAERTGGSVSTLTIQRTQQEDSAVYLCASSPSRTFANSPLHFGNGTRLTVT.

The rearrangement joins TRBV6-1 to TRBJ1-5; 9 bases map to TRBD1. Germline lookup yields CDR1 MNHNS and CDR2 SASEGT. The CDR3 is 16 amino acids. Losses at the gene ends were 7 bases for V and 5 bases for J; bases not matched to a gene: 12. CDR3 nucleotides: TGTGCCAGCACTCTCCGGGACAGGGTGGGTGATCAGCCCCAGCATTTT. Its translation is CASTLRDRVGDQPQHF.

This rearrangement joins TRBV30 to TRBJ1-6; D call uncertain. CDR1 is GTSNPN and CDR2 is SVGIG in the germline V gene (reference sequence). V was trimmed by 2 bases and J by 6 bases, leaving 11 bases between them. The length of the CDR3 is 14 residues. CDR3 sequence: CAWSYGPINSPLHF. The CDR3 bases are TGTGCCTGGAGTTATGGACCAATTAATTCACCCCTCCACTTT.

This clonotype was seen ten or more times. The chain is built from TRBV5-1 and TRBJ1-1; D ambiguous. Per germline, CDR1 SGHRS and CDR2 YFSETQ. This CDR3 spans 14 amino acids. Trimming shortened V by 0 bases and J by 0 bases, and 6 bases separated the two germline ends. The CDR3 sequence is CASSLDGMNTEAFF. The CDR3 DNA is TGCGCCAGCAGCTTGGATGGAATGAACACTGAAGCTTTCTTT.

There are many counts of this clonotype. The chain links TRBV28 to TRBJ2-3; 7 nucleotides align to TRBD2. V dropped 3 bases and J dropped 2; count of bases not matched to a gene: 2. The V gene's germline CDR1 is MDHEN and CDR2 SYDVKM. The CDR3 spans 14 residues. CDR3 bases: TGTGCCAGCAGTTTTGCGGGGGACACAGATACGCAGTATTTT. Protein sequence: CASSFAGDTDTQYF.

Ten or more counts support this clonotype. The chain carries TRBV3-1 and TRBJ2-7; 8 bases align to TRBD2. The V gene end was trimmed by 5 bases and the J gene end by 3 bases; junction bases not matched to a gene: 3. This CDR3 region has 13 residues. The germline V gene encodes CDR1 LGHDT and CDR2 YNNKEL (reference sequence). The CDR3, as DNA: TGTGCCAGCAGCGCACGGGAGGGCTACGAGCAGTACTTC. Its translation: CASSAREGYEQYF.

This chain joins TRBV4-1 and TRBJ1-1; D perhaps matches TRBD1 (5 bases). The germline CDR1 and CDR2 sequences are MGHRA and YSYEKL. Trimming shortened V by 7 bases and J by 0 bases, and 18 bases separated the two germline ends. This CDR3 has 16 residues. For the CDR3, the DNA is TGCGCCAGCAAGGGTTTGGGGGTAGTGATGAACACTGAAGCTTTCTTT. Residues: CASKGLGVVMNTEAFF.

This clonotype was detected ten times or more. The chain recombines TRBV20-1 with TRBJ2-7; 11 nucleotides align to TRBD2. The CDR3 has 14 amino acids. Per germline, CDR1 DFQATT and CDR2 SNEGSKA (reference sequence). Trimming took 5 bases from V and 1 from J; bases not matched to a gene: 4. The CDR3 nucleotides are TGCAGTGCTGATAGCGGGGGGGGGTCCTACGAGCAGTACTTC. Translated: CSADSGGGSYEQYF.